The source of this T cell receptor beta chain is a study of breast tumors, draining lymph nodes, adjacent tissues. Breast cancer patients provided tissue from their axillary draining lymph nodes. On this clonotype itself: The antigen remains unidentified.

Study-wide results and caveats: Tumors had less TCR diversity than lymph nodes, more than nontumor tissue.

From the multiplex PCR reads, TCRdb called clonotypes with MiXCR, one entry per CDR3 protein. The data contain fewer than 250,000 distinct CDR3 sequences, about 30% of them seen just once; the ten biggest clones take up about 1.4%. In germline, CDR1 is WNHNN, CDR2 SYGVQD (reference sequence). V trimming: 0 bases; J trimming: 5 bases; junction bases outside the gene matches: 13. The CDR3 is made up of 19 amino acids. Material for sequencing was axillary lymph node tissue. The rearrangement links TRBV10-1 to TRBJ2-7; 13 bases map to TRBD2. This TCR was recovered from a female donor with breast cancer. Some clones in this sample may be carry-over from other donors' samples. The CDR3 DNA sequence: TGCGCCAGCAGTGAGTCGAAAGTCGGTGCGGGACTAGCGGGACACGAGCAGTACTTC. This encodes CASSESKVGAGLAGHEQYF.